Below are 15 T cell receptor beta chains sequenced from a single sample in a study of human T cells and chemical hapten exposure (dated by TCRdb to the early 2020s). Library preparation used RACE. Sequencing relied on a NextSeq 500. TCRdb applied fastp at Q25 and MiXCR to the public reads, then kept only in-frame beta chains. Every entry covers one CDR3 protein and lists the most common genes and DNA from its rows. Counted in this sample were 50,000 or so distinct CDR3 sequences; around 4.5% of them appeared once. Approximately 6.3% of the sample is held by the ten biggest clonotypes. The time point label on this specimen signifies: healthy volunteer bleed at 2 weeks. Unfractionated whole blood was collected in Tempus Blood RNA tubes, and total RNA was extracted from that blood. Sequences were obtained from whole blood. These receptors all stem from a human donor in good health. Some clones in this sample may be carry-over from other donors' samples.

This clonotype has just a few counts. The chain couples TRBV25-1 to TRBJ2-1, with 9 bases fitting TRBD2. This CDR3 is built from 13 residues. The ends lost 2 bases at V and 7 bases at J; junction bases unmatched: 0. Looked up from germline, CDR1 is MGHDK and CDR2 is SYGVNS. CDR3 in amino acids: CASSEAGGNEQFF. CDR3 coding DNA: TGTGCCAGCAGTGAAGCGGGGGGGAATGAGCAGTTCTTC. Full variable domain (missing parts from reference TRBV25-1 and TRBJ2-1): EADIYQTPRYLVIGTGKKITLECSQTMGHDKMYWYQQDPGMELHLIHYSYGVNSTEKGDLSSESTVSRIRTEHFPLTLESARPSHTSQYLCASSEAGGNEQFFGPGTRLTVL.

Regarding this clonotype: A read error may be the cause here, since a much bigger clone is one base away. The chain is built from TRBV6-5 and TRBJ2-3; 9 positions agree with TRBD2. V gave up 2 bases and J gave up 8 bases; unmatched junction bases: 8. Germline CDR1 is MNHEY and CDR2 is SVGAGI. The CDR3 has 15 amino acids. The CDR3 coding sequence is TGTGCCAGCAGTTACGGCGGGAGGGGCCAAGGTACGCAGTATTTT. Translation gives CASSYGGRGQGTQYF.

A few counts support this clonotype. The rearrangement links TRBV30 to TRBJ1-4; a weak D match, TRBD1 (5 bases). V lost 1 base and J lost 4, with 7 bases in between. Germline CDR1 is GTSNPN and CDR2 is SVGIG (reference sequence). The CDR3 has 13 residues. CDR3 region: CAWSGTSNEKLFF. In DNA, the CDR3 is TGTGCCTGGAGTGGGACAAGTAATGAAAAACTGTTTTTT.

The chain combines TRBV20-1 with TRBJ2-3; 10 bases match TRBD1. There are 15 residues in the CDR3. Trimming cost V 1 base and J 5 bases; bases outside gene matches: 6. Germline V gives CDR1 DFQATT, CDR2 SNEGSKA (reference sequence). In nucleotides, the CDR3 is TGCAGTGCTAGAGTCGGGACAGGGGTCCGAGATACGCAGTATTTT. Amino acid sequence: CSARVGTGVRDTQYF.

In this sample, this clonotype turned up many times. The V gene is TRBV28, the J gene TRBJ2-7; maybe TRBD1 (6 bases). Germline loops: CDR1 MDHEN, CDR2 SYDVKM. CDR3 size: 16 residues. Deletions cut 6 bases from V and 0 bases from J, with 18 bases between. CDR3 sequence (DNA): TGTGCCAGCAGCCCGACGCGACAGGCTCGCTCCTACGAGCAGTACTTC. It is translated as CASSPTRQARSYEQYF.

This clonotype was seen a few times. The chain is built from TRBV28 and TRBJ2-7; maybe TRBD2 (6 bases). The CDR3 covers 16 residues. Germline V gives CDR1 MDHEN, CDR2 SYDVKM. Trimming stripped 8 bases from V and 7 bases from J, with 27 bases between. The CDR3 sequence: CASWAPRGVDRGEQYF. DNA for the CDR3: TGTGCCAGCTGGGCTCCACGGGGCGTCGACCGGGGGGAGCAGTACTTC.

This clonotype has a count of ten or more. Here the CDR3 reads CASSGKRQGFPGNTIYF. The CDR3 nucleotides are TGTGCCAGCAGCGGGAAGAGACAGGGGTTTCCTGGAAACACCATATATTTT. The chain uses TRBV9 and TRBJ1-3; 8 bases match TRBD1. CDR3 length: 17 amino acids. Trimming took 3 bases from V and 2 from J; bases not matched to a gene: 10. Germline assignment: CDR1 SGDLS and CDR2 YYNGEE.

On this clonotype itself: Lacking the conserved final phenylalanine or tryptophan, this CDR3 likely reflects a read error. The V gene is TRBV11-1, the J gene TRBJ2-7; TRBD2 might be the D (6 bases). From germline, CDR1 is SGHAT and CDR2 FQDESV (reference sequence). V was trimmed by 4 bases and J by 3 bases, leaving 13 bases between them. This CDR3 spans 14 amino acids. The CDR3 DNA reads TGTGCCAGCAGCTCACCGGGACTGATCTACGAGCAGTACTCC. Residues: CASSSPGLIYEQYS.

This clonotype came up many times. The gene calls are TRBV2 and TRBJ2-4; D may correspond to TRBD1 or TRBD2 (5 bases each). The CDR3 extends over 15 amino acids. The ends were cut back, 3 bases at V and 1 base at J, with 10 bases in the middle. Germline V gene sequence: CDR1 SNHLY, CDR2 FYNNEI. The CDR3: CASSELWGAKNIQYF. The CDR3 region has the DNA TGTGCCAGCAGTGAGTTGTGGGGGGCCAAAAACATTCAGTACTTC.

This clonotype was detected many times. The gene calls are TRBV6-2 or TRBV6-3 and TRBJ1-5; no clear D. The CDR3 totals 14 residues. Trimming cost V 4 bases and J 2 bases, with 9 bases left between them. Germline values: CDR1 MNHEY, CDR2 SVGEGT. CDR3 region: CASSSGGGNQPQHF. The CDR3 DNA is TGTGCCAGCAGTTCCGGCGGAGGCAATCAGCCCCAGCATTTT.

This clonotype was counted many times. The CDR3 region is CSARTGGRGSPLHF. CDR3 nucleotide sequence: TGCAGTGCTAGGACCGGGGGGCGCGGTTCACCCCTCCACTTT. The chain couples TRBV20-1 to TRBJ1-6; perhaps TRBD1 as D (6 bases). The germline V gene encodes CDR1 DFQATT and CDR2 SNEGSKA (reference sequence). V shed 3 bases and J shed 9 bases, with 15 bases lying between them. The CDR3 loop spans 14 amino acids.

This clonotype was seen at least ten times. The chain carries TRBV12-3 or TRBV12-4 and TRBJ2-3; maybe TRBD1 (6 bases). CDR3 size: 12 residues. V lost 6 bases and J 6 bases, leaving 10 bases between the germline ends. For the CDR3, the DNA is TGTGCCAGCAGCACAGGGCTGGATACGCAGTATTTT. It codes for CASSTGLDTQYF.

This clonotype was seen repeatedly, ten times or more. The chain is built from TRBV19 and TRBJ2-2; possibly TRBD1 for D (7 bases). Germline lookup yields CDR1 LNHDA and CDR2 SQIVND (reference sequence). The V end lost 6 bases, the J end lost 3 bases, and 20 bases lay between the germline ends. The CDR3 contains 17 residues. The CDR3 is CASRSPRGRGDTGELFF. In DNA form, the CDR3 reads TGTGCCAGTAGATCACCCCGAGGCAGGGGGGACACCGGGGAGCTGTTTTTT.

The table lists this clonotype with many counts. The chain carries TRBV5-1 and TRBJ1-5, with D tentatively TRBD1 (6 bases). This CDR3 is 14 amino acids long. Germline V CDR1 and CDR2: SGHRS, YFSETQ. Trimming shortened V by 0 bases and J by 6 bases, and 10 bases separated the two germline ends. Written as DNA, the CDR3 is TGCGCCAGCAGCTTGGGAACAGGGTCTCAGCCCCAGCATTTT. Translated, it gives CASSLGTGSQPQHF.

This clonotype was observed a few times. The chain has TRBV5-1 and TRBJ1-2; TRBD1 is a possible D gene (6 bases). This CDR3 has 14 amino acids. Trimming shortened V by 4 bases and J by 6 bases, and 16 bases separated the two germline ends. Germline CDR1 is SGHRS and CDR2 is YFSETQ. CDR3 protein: CASSLGQTFDGYTF. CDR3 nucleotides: TGCGCCAGCAGCCTCGGACAGACCTTTGATGGCTACACCTTC.